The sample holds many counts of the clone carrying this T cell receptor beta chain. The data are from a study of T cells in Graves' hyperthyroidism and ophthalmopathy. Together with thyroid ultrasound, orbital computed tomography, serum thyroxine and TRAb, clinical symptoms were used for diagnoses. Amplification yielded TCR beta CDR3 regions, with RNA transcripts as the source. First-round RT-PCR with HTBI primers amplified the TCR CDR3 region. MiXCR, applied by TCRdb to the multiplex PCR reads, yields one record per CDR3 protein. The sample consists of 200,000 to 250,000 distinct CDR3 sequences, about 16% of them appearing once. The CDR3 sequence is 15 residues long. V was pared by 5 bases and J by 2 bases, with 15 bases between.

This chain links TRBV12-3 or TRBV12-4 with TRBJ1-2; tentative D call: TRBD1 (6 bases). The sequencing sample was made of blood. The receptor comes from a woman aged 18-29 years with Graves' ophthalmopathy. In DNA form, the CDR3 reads TGTGCCAGCAGTACCTCTGGACAGTACAACTATGGCTACACCTTC. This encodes CASSTSGQYNYGYTF.